The clone carrying this TCR beta chain was found once. The target antigen is unknown. The record originates from a study of cytomegalovirus exposure and HLA in healthy donors. Primers included in the PCR were 60 Vbeta and 13 Jbeta primers. The data were produced by immunoSEQ multiplex PCR, yet TCRdb's version contains in-frame clones alone and is incomplete. The sample yields about 69,000 clones, 76% seen once. CDR1 and CDR2 from the germline V gene are MGHRA and YSYEKL. V dropped 0 bases and J dropped 9 bases, with 15 bases sitting between them. The CDR3 sequence is 15 residues long. Findings and limits, study-wide: Available immune exposure information covered CMV serostatus only.

The source material was PBMCs. The V and J genes are TRBV4-1 and TRBJ2-1, with D possibly matching TRBD2 (5 bases). This sequence was found in a man aged 18 to 30 in good health and CMV-seronegative. CDR3 region: CASSQERASMGEQFF. CDR3 nucleotide sequence: TGCGCCAGCAGCCAAGAAAGGGCTAGCATGGGTGAGCAGTTCTTC.